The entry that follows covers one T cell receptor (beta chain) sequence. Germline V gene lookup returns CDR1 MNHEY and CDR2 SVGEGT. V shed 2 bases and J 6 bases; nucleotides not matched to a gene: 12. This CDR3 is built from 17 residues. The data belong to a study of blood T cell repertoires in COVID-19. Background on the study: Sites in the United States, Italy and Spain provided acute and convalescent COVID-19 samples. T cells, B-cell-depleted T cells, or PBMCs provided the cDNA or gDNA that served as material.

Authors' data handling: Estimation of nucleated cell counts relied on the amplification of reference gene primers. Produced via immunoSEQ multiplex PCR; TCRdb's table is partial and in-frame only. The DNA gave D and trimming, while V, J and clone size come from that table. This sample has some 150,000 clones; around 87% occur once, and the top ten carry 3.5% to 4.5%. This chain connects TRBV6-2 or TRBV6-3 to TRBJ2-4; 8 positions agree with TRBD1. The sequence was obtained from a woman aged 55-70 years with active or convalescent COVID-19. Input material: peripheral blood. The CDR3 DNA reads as TGTGCCAGCAGTTACGCCGCAGGGGGCTCATTGGGAAACATTCAGTACTTC. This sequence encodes CASSYAAGGSLGNIQYF.